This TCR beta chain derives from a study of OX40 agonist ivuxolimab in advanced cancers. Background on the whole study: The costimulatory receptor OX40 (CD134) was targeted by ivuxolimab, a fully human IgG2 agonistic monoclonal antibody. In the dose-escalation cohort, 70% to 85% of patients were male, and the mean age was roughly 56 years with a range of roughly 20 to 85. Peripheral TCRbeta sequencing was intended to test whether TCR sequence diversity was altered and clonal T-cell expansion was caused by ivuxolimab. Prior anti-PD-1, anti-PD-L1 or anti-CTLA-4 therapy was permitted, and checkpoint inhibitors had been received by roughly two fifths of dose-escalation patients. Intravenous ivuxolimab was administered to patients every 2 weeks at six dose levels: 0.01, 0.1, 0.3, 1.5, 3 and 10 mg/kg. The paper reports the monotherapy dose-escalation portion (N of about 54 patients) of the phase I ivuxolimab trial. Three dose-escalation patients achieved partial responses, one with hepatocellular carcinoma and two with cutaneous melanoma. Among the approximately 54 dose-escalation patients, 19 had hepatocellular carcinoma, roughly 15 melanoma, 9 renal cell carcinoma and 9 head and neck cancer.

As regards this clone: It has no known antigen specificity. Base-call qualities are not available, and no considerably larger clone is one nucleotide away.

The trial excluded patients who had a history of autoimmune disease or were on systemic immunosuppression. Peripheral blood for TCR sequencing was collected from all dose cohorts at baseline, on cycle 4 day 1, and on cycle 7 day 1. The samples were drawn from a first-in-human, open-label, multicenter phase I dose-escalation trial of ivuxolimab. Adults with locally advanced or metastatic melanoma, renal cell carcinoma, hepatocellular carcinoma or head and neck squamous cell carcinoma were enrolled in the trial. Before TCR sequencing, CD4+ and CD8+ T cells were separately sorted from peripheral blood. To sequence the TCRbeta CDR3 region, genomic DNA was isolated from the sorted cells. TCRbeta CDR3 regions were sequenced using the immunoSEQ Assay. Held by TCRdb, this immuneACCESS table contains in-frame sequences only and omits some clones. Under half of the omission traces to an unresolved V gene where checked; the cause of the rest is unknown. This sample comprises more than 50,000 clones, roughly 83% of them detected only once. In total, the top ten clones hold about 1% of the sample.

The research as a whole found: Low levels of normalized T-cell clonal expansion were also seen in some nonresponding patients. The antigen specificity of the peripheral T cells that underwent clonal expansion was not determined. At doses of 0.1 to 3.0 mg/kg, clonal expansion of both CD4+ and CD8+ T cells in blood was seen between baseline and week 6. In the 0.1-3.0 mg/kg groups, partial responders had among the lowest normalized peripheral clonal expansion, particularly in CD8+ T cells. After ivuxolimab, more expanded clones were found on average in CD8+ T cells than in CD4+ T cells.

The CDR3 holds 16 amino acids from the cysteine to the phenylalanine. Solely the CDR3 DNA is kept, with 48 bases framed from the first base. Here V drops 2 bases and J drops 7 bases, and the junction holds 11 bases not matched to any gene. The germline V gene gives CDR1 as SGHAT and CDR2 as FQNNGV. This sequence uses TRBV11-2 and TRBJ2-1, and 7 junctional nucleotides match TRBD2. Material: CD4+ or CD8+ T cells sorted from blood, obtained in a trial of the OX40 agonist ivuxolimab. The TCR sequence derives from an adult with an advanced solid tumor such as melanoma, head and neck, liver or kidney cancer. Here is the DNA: TGTGCCAGCAGCTTAAGGGGAGGGGTCATGGAGAATGAGCAGTTCTTC. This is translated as CASSLRGGVMENEQFF.